The 14 T cell receptor beta chains given below trace back to one sample, sequenced in a study of cytomegalovirus exposure and HLA in healthy donors. The PCR contained 60 Vbeta and 13 Jbeta primers. The protocol was immunoSEQ multiplex PCR, while the TCRdb copy is restricted to in-frame clones and leaves out a portion. The sample lists 170,000 or so clones, over 75% seen once, with more than 0.4% in the top ten. The material sequenced was PBMCs. The receptor source for this set is a woman between 50 and 59 years old in good health and CMV-seronegative.

In its sample, this clone was seen once. The genes are TRBV18 and TRBJ2-1; 11 bases align to TRBD2. The CDR3 length is 15 residues. CDR1 and CDR2 (germline): KGHSH, LQKENI. The V and J ends lost 3 bases and 6 bases, in that order; junction bases with no gene match: 4. The CDR3 loop is CASSPASGGFNEQFF. The CDR3 DNA is TGTGCCAGCTCACCGGCTAGCGGGGGGTTCAATGAGCAGTTCTTC.

This chain uses TRBV14 with TRBJ1-1, with D perhaps TRBD1 (6 bases). The germline V gene encodes CDR1 SGHDN and CDR2 FVKESK. This CDR3 contains 16 residues. V lost 0 bases to trimming and J lost 3 bases, with 14 bases between them. Here the CDR3 reads CASSQDWEDRHTEAFF. CDR3 DNA sequence: TGTGCCAGCAGCCAAGATTGGGAAGACAGGCACACTGAAGCTTTCTTT.

A single count supports this clone. The CDR3 loop reads CASSAPQKTYTEAFF. For the CDR3, the DNA is TGTGCCAGTAGTGCCCCTCAGAAGACTTACACTGAAGCTTTCTTT. V usage is TRBV19 and J usage is TRBJ1-1; D ambiguous. CDR3 size: 15 residues. Germline lookup yields CDR1 LNHDA and CDR2 SQIVND (reference sequence). V gave up 5 bases and J gave up 3 bases, with 16 bases separating them.

The chain couples TRBV11-2 to TRBJ2-1; possibly TRBD2 for D (6 bases). The CDR3 sequence is 14 residues long. V was cut by 8 bases and J by 15 bases, with 26 bases left in between. The germline V gene encodes CDR1 SGHAT and CDR2 FQNNGV. For the CDR3, the DNA is TGTGCCAGCTCTCCCCCAGGGACTGGCCCCCAGTGGTTCTTC. Its protein product is CASSPPGTGPQWFF.

The rearrangement joins TRBV28 to TRBJ1-5, with D uncertain. Trimming stripped 5 bases from V and 0 bases from J, with 14 bases between. The CDR3 totals 16 residues. Germline CDR1 MDHEN, CDR2 SYDVKM. CDR3 bases: TGTGCCAGCAGTAATAGTTTCCTGATTAGCAATCAGCCCCAGCATTTT. Encoded protein: CASSNSFLISNQPQHF.

The CDR3 coding sequence is TGTGCCAGGGGGACAGGGCCGGTAGACACCATATATTTT. Residues: CARGTGPVDTIYF. The V and J genes are TRBV6-4 and TRBJ1-3, with 9 bases fitting TRBD1. After removal of 9 bases from V and 8 bases from J, the junction contained 8 bases not matched to a gene. Germline-derived CDR1 and CDR2 are MRHNA and SNTAGT. CDR3 length: 13 amino acids.

Remarks on this clone: One junction end disagrees with the germline gene, perhaps due to a read error. V is TRBV28 and J is TRBJ1-3; D not certain. The CDR3 totals 13 residues. Germline CDR1 is MDHEN and CDR2 is SYDVKM. The CDR3: CASSLGLTAWSHF. DNA of the CDR3: TGTGCCAGCAGTTTAGGTCTTACAGCTTGGTCGCATTTT.

The chain is built from TRBV2 and TRBJ2-5, with 7 nucleotides matching TRBD1. The CDR3 length is 13 residues. The junction had 6 bases not matched to a gene; V was cut back by 6 bases and J by 5 bases. CDR1 is SNHLY and CDR2 is FYNNEI in the germline V gene. The CDR3, as DNA: TGTGCCAGCAGGCCAGGGGGTGGGGAGACCCAGTACTTC. Encoded protein: CASRPGGGETQYF.

This clone was seen a few times. The chain couples TRBV7-3 to TRBJ2-1; D may be TRBD1 (5 bases). Germline loops: CDR1 SGHTA, CDR2 FQGTGA. The CDR3 runs 15 residues. Trimming stripped 3 bases from V and 0 bases from J, with 9 bases between. The CDR3 reads CASSLDISSYNEQFF. For the CDR3, the DNA is TGTGCCAGCAGCTTGGACATCAGCTCCTACAATGAGCAGTTCTTC. Using reference TRBV7-3 and TRBJ2-1 for the parts outside the CDR3, the full variable domain is GAGVSQTPSNKVTEKGKYVELRCDPISGHTALYWYRQSLGQGPEFLIYFQGTGAADDSGLPNDRFFAVRPEGSVSTLKIQRTERGDSAVYLCASSLDISSYNEQFFGPGTRLTVL.

The rearrangement links TRBV19 to TRBJ1-1; D uncertain. Germline V gene lookup returns CDR1 LNHDA and CDR2 SQIVND (reference sequence). The V end was cut by 7 bases, the J end by 2 bases, with 14 bases between. CDR3 length: 14 residues. CDR3 sequence reads: CASTSAGVNTEAFF. CDR3 DNA: TGTGCCAGTACCTCTGCCGGGGTCAACACTGAAGCTTTCTTT.

The rearrangement links TRBV18 to TRBJ1-2; 8 bases match TRBD1. Trimming removed 2 bases from V and 0 bases from J; junction bases left unmatched: 2. Germline V gene lookup returns CDR1 KGHSH and CDR2 LQKENI. This CDR3 spans 15 amino acids. The DNA for the CDR3 is TGTGCCAGCTCACCAACAGGGGGGCCTAACTATGGCTACACCTTC. Protein: CASSPTGGPNYGYTF.

The genes are TRBV28 and TRBJ2-5; D is possibly TRBD2 (6 bases). Germline V CDR1 and CDR2: MDHEN, SYDVKM. Trimming removed 3 bases from V and 1 base from J, with 15 bases in between. The CDR3 contains 16 residues. The CDR3 sequence: CASSFQGGWAQETQYF. The CDR3 DNA follows: TGTGCCAGCAGTTTTCAGGGAGGATGGGCCCAAGAGACCCAGTACTTC.

The chain uses TRBV5-1 and TRBJ2-7, with 8 bases that match TRBD2. This CDR3 is built from 15 residues. From germline, CDR1 is SGHRS and CDR2 YFSETQ. The V segment lost 4 bases and the J segment 3 bases; nucleotides outside the gene matches: 9. CDR3 region: CASSPLAAKDYEQYF. As DNA, the CDR3 is TGCGCCAGCAGCCCACTAGCGGCGAAGGACTACGAGCAGTACTTC.

The chain has TRBV7-7 and TRBJ2-3, with D unclear. The CDR3 extends over 14 amino acids. The V end lost 5 bases, the J end lost 6 bases, and 15 bases lay between the germline ends. Germline V gives CDR1 SSHAT, CDR2 FNYEAQ (reference sequence). CDR3 in DNA: TGTGCCAGCAGCCCAATGACTCCCACCGATACGCAGTATTTT. It translates to CASSPMTPTDTQYF. Full variable domain (outside the CDR3, taken from reference TRBV7-7 and TRBJ2-3): GAGVSQSPRYKVTKRGQDVTLRCDPISSHATLYWYQQALGQGPEFLTYFNYEAQPDKSGLPSDRFSAERPEGSISTLTIQRTEQRDSAMYRCASSPMTPTDTQYFGPGTRLTVL.